These 3 T cell receptor beta chains were all obtained from the same sample, sequenced in a study of T cell responses to AZD1222 COVID-19 vaccine. Produced via immunoSEQ multiplex PCR; TCRdb's table is partial and in-frame only. The data show 150,000 or so clones, around 88% seen once. The specimen was peripheral blood, collected on day 0 of AZD1222 vaccination. Receptor source: an adult in good health.

V gene TRBV11-2 combines with J gene TRBJ2-1; the D is unclear. Germline V gives CDR1 SGHAT, CDR2 FQNNGV. The V and J ends lost 1 base and 1 base respectively, with 8 bases between them. This CDR3 region has 15 residues. The CDR3 coding sequence is TGTGCCAGCAGCTTAGTTGGTGGTTCCTACAATGAGCAGTTCTTC. Protein sequence: CASSLVGGSYNEQFF.

J is TRBJ2-3 and V is TRBV7-2; no reliable D call. The V gene's germline CDR1 is SGHTA and CDR2 FQGNSA. This CDR3 contains 16 residues. The ends were cut back, 3 bases at V and 4 bases at J, with 17 bases in the middle. The CDR3 sequence: CASSFRGPLGPDTQYF. Here the CDR3 DNA reads TGTGCCAGCAGCTTCCGAGGTCCCCTGGGTCCAGATACGCAGTATTTT.

This chain joins TRBV10-1 and TRBJ2-7; 10 bases match TRBD2. The CDR3 extends over 18 amino acids. Germline assignment: CDR1 WNHNN and CDR2 SYGVQD (reference sequence). Trimming cost V 11 bases and J 4 bases; bases outside gene matches: 23. CDR3: CAGTTGTSDSILSYEQYF. The DNA of the CDR3 is TGCGCCGGAACGACAGGGACTAGCGACAGTATTCTATCATACGAGCAGTACTTC.